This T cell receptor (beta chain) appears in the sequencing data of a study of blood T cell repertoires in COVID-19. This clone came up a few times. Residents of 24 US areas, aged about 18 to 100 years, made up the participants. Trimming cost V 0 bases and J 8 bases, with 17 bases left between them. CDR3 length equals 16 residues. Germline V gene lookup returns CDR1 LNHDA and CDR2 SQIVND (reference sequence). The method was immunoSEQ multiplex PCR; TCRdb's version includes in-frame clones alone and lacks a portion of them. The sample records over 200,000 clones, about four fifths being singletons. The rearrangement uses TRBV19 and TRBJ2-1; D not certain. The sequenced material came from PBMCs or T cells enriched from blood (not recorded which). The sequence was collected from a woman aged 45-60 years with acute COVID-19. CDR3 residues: CASSIDRGTFWDEQFF. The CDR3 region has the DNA TGTGCCAGTAGTATAGATAGAGGTACCTTTTGGGATGAGCAGTTCTTC.